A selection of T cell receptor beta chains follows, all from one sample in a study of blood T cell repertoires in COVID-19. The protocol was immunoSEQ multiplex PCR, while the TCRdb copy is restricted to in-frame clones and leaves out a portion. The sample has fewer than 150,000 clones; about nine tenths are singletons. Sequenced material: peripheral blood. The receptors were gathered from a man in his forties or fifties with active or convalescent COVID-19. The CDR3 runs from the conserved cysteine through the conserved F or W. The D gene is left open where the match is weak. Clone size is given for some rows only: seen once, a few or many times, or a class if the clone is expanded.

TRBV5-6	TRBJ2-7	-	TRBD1	CASSLDRTYEQYF	TGTGCCAGCAGCCTGGACAGGACCTACGAGCAGTACTTC
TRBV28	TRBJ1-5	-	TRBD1	CASNWGRGRQPQHF	TGTGCCAGCAACTGGGGCAGGGGGCGGCAGCCCCAGCATTTT
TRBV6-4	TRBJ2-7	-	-	CASSVEDSPSYEQYF	TGTGCCAGCAGTGTCGAGGACAGTCCGTCCTACGAGCAGTACTTC
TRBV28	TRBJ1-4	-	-	CASSSQGPNEKLFF	TGTGCCAGCAGTTCACAGGGACCTAATGAAAAACTGTTTTTT
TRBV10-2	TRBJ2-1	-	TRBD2	CASSFSSGRIKSYNEQFF	TGCGCCAGCAGTTTCTCTTCCGGGAGGATAAAGTCCTACAATGAGCAGTTCTTC
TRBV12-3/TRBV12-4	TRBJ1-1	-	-	CASSQTVLAEAFF	TGTGCCAGCAGTCAGACAGTTCTGGCGGAAGCTTTCTTT
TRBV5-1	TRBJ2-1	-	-	CASSLDSGNYNEQFF	TGCGCCAGCAGCTTGGATAGCGGAAACTACAATGAGCAGTTCTTC
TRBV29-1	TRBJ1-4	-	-	CSVARGEKLFF	TGCAGCGTTGCTCGCGGTGAAAAACTGTTTTTT
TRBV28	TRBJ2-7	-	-	CASSEGGTIWLYEQYF	TGTGCCAGCAGTGAGGGTGGGACAATATGGCTCTACGAGCAGTACTTC
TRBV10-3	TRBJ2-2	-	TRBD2	CAISGGAGAPPNTGELFF	TGTGCCATCAGTGGAGGAGCGGGAGCACCCCCGAACACCGGGGAGCTGTTTTTT
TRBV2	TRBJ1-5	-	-	CASEPGGRQPQHF	TGTGCCAGCGAACCGGGGGGTCGTCAGCCCCAGCATTTT
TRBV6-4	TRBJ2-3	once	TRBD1	CASSATGQGDTQYF	TGTGCCAGCAGTGCCACGGGACAGGGAGATACGCAGTATTTT
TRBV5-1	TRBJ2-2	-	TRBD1	CASSSSDRGGWAGELFF	TGCGCCAGCAGCTCCTCGGACAGGGGAGGATGGGCCGGGGAGCTGTTTTTT
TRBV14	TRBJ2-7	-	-	CASSQVGFEQYF	TGTGCCAGCAGCCAAGTCGGGTTCGAGCAGTACTTC
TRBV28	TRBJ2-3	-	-	CASSPILGVGTDTQYF	TGTGCCAGCAGTCCCATTTTGGGAGTTGGCACAGATACGCAGTATTTT